These 26 T cell receptor beta chains share one sample of origin, sequenced in a study of T cell responses to AZD1222 COVID-19 vaccine. Measured with immunoSEQ multiplex PCR; TCRdb has only the in-frame clones, and not every one. The sample records about 56,000 clones, approximately 89% being singletons. The input for sequencing was peripheral blood, taken on day 0 of AZD1222 vaccination. The receptor source for this set is an adult in good health.

The chain carries TRBV5-1 and TRBJ1-4; 12 nucleotides agree with TRBD1. With 3 bases clipped from V and 8 bases from J, the junction kept 2 bases outside the gene matches. Germline CDR1 reads SGHRS; CDR2 reads YFSETQ. The length of the CDR3 is 14 residues. The CDR3 sequence is CASSSGTGGEKLFF. Here the CDR3 DNA reads TGCGCCAGCAGCTCCGGGACAGGGGGCGAAAAACTGTTTTTT.

This rearrangement joins TRBV2 to TRBJ2-7; D not certain. The ends were cut back, 4 bases at V and 6 bases at J, with 10 bases in the middle. Germline CDR1 and CDR2: SNHLY and FYNNEI. This CDR3 has 12 amino acids. The CDR3 sequence is CASSGVYSEQYF. DNA of the CDR3: TGTGCCAGCAGTGGGGTTTACTCCGAGCAGTACTTC.

The rearrangement links TRBV2 to TRBJ2-1; maybe TRBD2 (5 bases). V lost 6 bases and J 0 bases, leaving 15 bases between the germline ends. The germline V gene encodes CDR1 SNHLY and CDR2 FYNNEI. CDR3 size: 16 residues. This CDR3 is CASSGGLLSSYNEQFF. DNA of the CDR3: TGTGCCAGCAGCGGCGGACTGCTGAGCTCCTACAATGAGCAGTTCTTC.

This chain joins TRBV4-3 and TRBJ1-5; tentative D call: TRBD1 (5 bases). V shed 0 bases and J shed 0 bases, with 9 bases lying between them. The CDR3 spans 16 residues. The V gene's germline CDR1 is LGHNA and CDR2 YSLEER. This CDR3 is CASSQDRQYSNQPQHF. The CDR3 DNA reads TGCGCCAGCAGCCAAGACAGACAGTATAGCAATCAGCCCCAGCATTTT.

This rearrangement joins TRBV20-1 to TRBJ2-5; 14 positions agree with TRBD2. Trimming removed 3 bases from V and 1 base from J; junction bases left unmatched: 4. The CDR3 is 16 residues long. Germline V gene lookup returns CDR1 DFQATT and CDR2 SNEGSKA (reference sequence). The CDR3 nucleotides are TGCAGTGCTAGTGGACTAGCGGGAGGAGCCCAAGAGACCCAGTACTTC. Translating it yields CSASGLAGGAQETQYF.

The chain uses TRBV29-1 and TRBJ1-1, with no clear D. In germline, CDR1 is SQVTM, CDR2 ANQGSEA. CDR3 length: 14 amino acids. The ends were cut back, 3 bases at V and 9 bases at J, with 20 bases in the middle. Here the CDR3 reads CSVEKAGSGLKAFF. The CDR3 nucleotides read TGCAGCGTTGAGAAGGCGGGGTCGGGTCTAAAAGCTTTCTTT.

This clone appeared a few times. The V call is TRBV5-4, the J call TRBJ2-3; 11 nucleotides match TRBD2. Germline V gives CDR1 SGHNT, CDR2 YYREEE (reference sequence). Germline trimming cut 3 bases from V and 1 base from J; bases unmatched to any gene: 7. CDR3 length equals 17 residues. The CDR3 reads CASSSSPGLAGTDTQYF. In nucleotides, the CDR3 is TGTGCCAGCAGCTCGTCGCCGGGACTAGCGGGCACAGATACGCAGTATTTT.

The chain carries TRBV13 and TRBJ1-5; 7 nucleotides align to TRBD1. CDR1 is PRHDT, CDR2 FYEKMQ, per germline (reference sequence). V gave up 5 bases and J gave up 2 bases; unmatched junction bases: 6. This CDR3 spans 15 amino acids. This CDR3 reads CASSVAGTGNQPQHF. Written as DNA, the CDR3 is TGTGCCAGCAGCGTGGCGGGGACAGGCAATCAGCCCCAGCATTTT.

The CDR3 bases are TGTGCCAGCAGTGACTCGAAAGAAGAGCGGGAGTTGAATGAGCAGTTCTTC. The encoded protein is CASSDSKEERELNEQFF. This chain uses TRBV6-4 with TRBJ2-1; TRBD2 matches 8 bases. This CDR3 region has 17 residues. Germline V gives CDR1 MRHNA, CDR2 SNTAGT. After removal of 0 bases from V and 7 bases from J, the junction contained 11 bases not matched to a gene.

The chain has TRBV6-5 and TRBJ2-1, with TRBD1 matching over 9 bases. This CDR3 is 14 amino acids long. The germline gives CDR1 MNHEY, CDR2 SVGAGI. J lost 8 bases, V lost 5 bases, and 7 bases had no gene match. The CDR3 DNA follows: TGTGCCAGCAGTACACCGGACAGGGGTGATGAGCAGTTCTTC. Protein product: CASSTPDRGDEQFF.

This clone was observed a single time. V gene TRBV19 combines with J gene TRBJ2-2; D might be TRBD1 (5 bases). Germline lookup yields CDR1 LNHDA and CDR2 SQIVND (reference sequence). The CDR3 consists of 12 residues. V was cut by 1 base and J by 14 bases, with 11 bases left in between. As DNA, the CDR3 is TGTGCCAGTAGTATAGGGCAGGGCGTACTGTTTTTT. Its translation: CASSIGQGVLFF.

This clone was seen once. The genes are TRBV5-1 and TRBJ2-5; D uncertain. CDR1 and CDR2 from the germline V gene are SGHRS and YFSETQ. The CDR3 covers 12 residues. The V end lost 0 bases, the J end lost 2 bases, and 2 bases lay between the germline ends. The CDR3 DNA sequence: TGCGCCAGCAGCTTGGCGCAAGAGACCCAGTACTTC. As protein: CASSLAQETQYF.

V is TRBV7-2 and J is TRBJ1-3; TRBD1 might be the D (5 bases). V was pared by 5 bases and J by 2 bases, with 10 bases between. The germline V gene encodes CDR1 SGHTA and CDR2 FQGNSA. CDR3 length equals 14 residues. The CDR3 loop reads CASSQGRAGNTIYF. CDR3 in DNA: TGTGCCAGCAGCCAGGGAAGAGCTGGAAACACCATATATTTT.

In this sample, this clone turned up a few times. The chain uses TRBV6-6 and TRBJ2-2, with 14 nucleotides matching TRBD2. After removal of 5 bases from V and 7 bases from J, the junction contained 15 bases not matched to a gene. The CDR3 loop spans 19 amino acids. Germline loops: CDR1 MNHNY, CDR2 SVGAGI (reference sequence). CDR3: CASSQLPTSGRAGVGELFF. The CDR3 DNA is TGTGCCAGCAGTCAGCTCCCGACTAGCGGGAGGGCAGGAGTCGGGGAGCTGTTTTTT.

The V gene is TRBV7-9, the J gene TRBJ2-7, with D possibly being TRBD1 (7 bases). Germline V lookup: CDR1 SEHNR, CDR2 FQNEAQ (reference sequence). The V and J ends lost 5 bases and 3 bases respectively, with 17 bases between them. This CDR3 has 15 amino acids. In DNA form, the CDR3 reads TGTGCCAGCAGCCTAAGACAGGGAGGAGGCTACGAGCAGTACTTC. Translated, it gives CASSLRQGGGYEQYF. The full variable domain, in which reference TRBV7-9 and TRBJ2-7 provide the parts outside the CDR3, is DTGVSQNPRHKITKRGQNVTFRCDPISEHNRLYWYRQTLGQGPEFLTYFQNEAQLEKSRLLSDRFSAERPKGSFSTLEIQRTEQGDSAMYLCASSLRQGGGYEQYFGPGTRLTVT.

The chain recombines TRBV14 with TRBJ1-4, with D uncertain. The V end lost 3 bases, the J end lost 10 bases, and 6 bases lay between the germline ends. This CDR3 is built from 11 residues. Germline loops: CDR1 SGHDN, CDR2 FVKESK. CDR3 in amino acids: CASSQTAKLFF. The CDR3, as DNA: TGTGCCAGCAGCCAGACGGCAAAACTGTTTTTT.

The rearrangement joins TRBV4-1 to TRBJ2-7; a weak D match, TRBD2 (5 bases). CDR1 is MGHRA, CDR2 YSYEKL, per germline. Trimming shortened V by 1 base and J by 3 bases, and 13 bases separated the two germline ends. The CDR3 sequence is 15 residues long. The CDR3 reads CASSQVGVGVYEQYF. CDR3 sequence (DNA): TGCGCCAGCAGCCAAGTAGGCGTCGGGGTCTACGAGCAGTACTTC.

This chain connects TRBV3-1 (or the pseudogene TRBV3-2) to TRBJ2-2; D is possibly TRBD1 (5 bases). CDR3 length equals 18 residues. V lost 0 bases, J lost 1 base, and 15 bases lay in between. Per germline, CDR1 LGHDT and CDR2 YNNKEL (reference sequence). DNA for the CDR3: TGTGCCAGCAGCCAAGACAGGGTAAGGGTCCGGAACACCGGGGAGCTGTTTTTT. Encoded protein: CASSQDRVRVRNTGELFF.

The rearrangement uses TRBV6-1 and TRBJ1-5; D remains ambiguous. This CDR3 region has 13 residues. V lost 3 bases, J lost 1 base, and 4 bases lay in between. Germline CDR1 MNHNS, CDR2 SASEGT. The CDR3 coding sequence is TGTGCCAGCAGTGATGTCAGCAATCAGCCCCAGCATTTT. Encoded protein: CASSDVSNQPQHF.

CDR3 sequence reads: CASSLGPGGGTDTQYF. CDR3 in DNA: TGTGCCAGCAGCTTAGGCCCGGGCGGGGGCACAGATACGCAGTATTTT. The rearrangement links TRBV7-2 to TRBJ2-3, with D maybe TRBD2 (6 bases). The CDR3 totals 16 residues. V was shortened by 1 base and J by 1 base, with 12 bases between the two germline ends. Germline-derived CDR1 and CDR2 are SGHTA and FQGNSA.

The rearrangement uses TRBV3-1 (or the pseudogene TRBV3-2) and TRBJ2-7; no clear D gene. CDR3 length equals 12 residues. The ends were cut back, 4 bases at V and 4 bases at J, with 8 bases in the middle. Germline V gene data show CDR1 as LGHDT and CDR2 as YNNKEL (reference sequence). CDR3 amino acids: CASSPSGYEQYF. The CDR3 nucleotides read TGTGCCAGCAGCCCCTCCGGGTACGAGCAGTACTTC.

This clone has only one observation. CDR3 coding DNA: TGTGCCACCAGTCAACCCACAGGGGGCGGAACCGAAAAACTGTTTTTT. Protein: CATSQPTGGGTEKLFF. The J gene is TRBJ1-4, the V gene TRBV24-1; TRBD1 agrees at 9 bases. Trimming at V came to 6 bases and at J to 8 bases, leaving 12 bases not matched to a gene. Germline V lookup: CDR1 KGHDR, CDR2 SFDVKD. The CDR3 is 16 amino acids.

The chain links TRBV21-1 to TRBJ2-7; TRBD2, the D gene given by the table, was not confirmed from the DNA. TRBV21-1 is tagged as a pseudogene. There are 16 residues in the CDR3. The CDR3, as DNA: TGTGCCAGCAGCAACGAACCGGGACTAGCGGCCTACGAGCAGTACTTC. Translating gives CASSNEPGLAAYEQYF.

The chain recombines TRBV6-5 with TRBJ1-1; D unclear. V was shortened by 9 bases and J by 0 bases, with 14 bases between the two germline ends. Germline V CDR1 and CDR2: MNHEY, SVGAGI. CDR3 size: 14 residues. CDR3 residues: CASLSDGLNTEAFF. The CDR3 nucleotides are TGTGCCAGTTTATCGGACGGGCTGAACACTGAAGCTTTCTTT.

CDR3 loop: CASSYSRVYEQYF. The CDR3 DNA reads TGTGCCAGCAGTTACTCTCGGGTCTACGAGCAGTACTTC. The rearrangement joins TRBV6-2 or TRBV6-3 to TRBJ2-7; D is uncertain. Germline CDR1 MNHEY, CDR2 SVGEGT. CDR3 length: 13 amino acids. Trimming left V 0 bases short and J 3 bases short, with 6 bases between.

V gene TRBV6-5 combines with J gene TRBJ2-7, with 10 positions matching TRBD2. Trimming at V came to 5 bases and at J to 6 bases, leaving 7 bases not matched to a gene. CDR1 is MNHEY, CDR2 SVGAGI, per germline. This CDR3 is built from 14 residues. The CDR3, as DNA: TGTGCCAGCAGTCGTTCTAGCGGGAGTGGCGAGCAGTACTTC. Residues: CASSRSSGSGEQYF.